A few counts support the clone carrying this T cell receptor beta chain. Its specificity is unknown. Trimming stripped 3 bases from V and 7 bases from J, with 9 bases between. This CDR3 has 11 residues. Germline loops: CDR1 SQVTM, CDR2 ANQGSEA. This entry belongs to a study of T cells after yellow fever vaccination. Study observations and caveats: Booster sampling recovered most clones from primary vaccination (under 97% CD4, approximately 90% CD8).

TCRdb passed the 5' RACE reads through MiXCR, listing each CDR3 protein once. The sample comprises 550,000 or so distinct CDR3 sequences, under 25% of which are singletons, and around 15% rests with the top ten. This receptor was taken from a man aged 25-40 years who received the YFV17D yellow fever vaccine. The sample consisted of PBMCs, taken 15 days after the yellow fever booster vaccination. This chain joins TRBV29-1 and TRBJ1-2, with D perhaps TRBD1 (6 bases). The chain's CDR3 is CSVERGGGYTF. The CDR3 DNA reads as TGCAGCGTTGAGAGGGGGGGTGGCTACACCTTC.